The 17 T cell receptor beta chains listed next were all sequenced from one sample in a study of OX40 agonist ivuxolimab in advanced cancers. Receptor amplification or capture employed the immunoSEQ multiplex PCR assay. TCRdb took over this immuneACCESS table, retaining in-frame rearrangements with V and J assigned. Such tables are incomplete; in checked studies, under half of the missing clones stem from an unresolved V gene, and the remainder is unexplained. The sample contains roughly 25,000 clones, roughly 75% of them found a single time. The top ten clones comprise around 1.4% of the sample. The specimen comprised CD4+ or CD8+ T cells sorted from blood, sampled in a trial of the OX40 agonist ivuxolimab. Every receptor here comes from an adult with an advanced solid tumor such as melanoma, head and neck, liver or kidney cancer.

The chain joins TRBV29-1 to TRBJ2-6; D is perhaps TRBD2 (5 bases). Trimming removed 8 bases from V and 0 bases from J, with 11 bases in between. The CDR3 has 14 residues. The germline gives CDR1 SQVTM, CDR2 ANQGSEA. CDR3 nucleotides: TGCAGCCTCCGAGGGTCCTCTGGGGCCAACGTCCTGACTTTC. Amino acids: CSLRGSSGANVLTF.

The genes are TRBV6-5 and TRBJ2-3, with 9 nucleotides matching TRBD2. The CDR3 loop spans 15 amino acids. From germline, CDR1 is MNHEY and CDR2 SVGAGI. V was clipped by 2 bases and J by 3 bases; unmatched bases: 3. The CDR3 loop is CASSYGTSRTDTQYF. DNA of the CDR3: TGTGCCAGCAGTTACGGGACTAGCAGGACAGATACGCAGTATTTT.

The chain employs TRBV7-2 and TRBJ1-2; 9 bases map to TRBD1. CDR3 size: 14 residues. The germline V gene encodes CDR1 SGHTA and CDR2 FQGNSA. With 5 bases clipped from V and 6 bases from J, the junction kept 7 bases outside the gene matches. CDR3 sequence reads: CASSANRGQNGYTF. CDR3 bases: TGTGCCAGCAGCGCGAACAGGGGGCAGAATGGCTACACCTTC.

The chain recombines TRBV28 with TRBJ2-7; TRBD2 is a possible D gene (5 bases). The CDR3 sequence is 12 residues long. Looked up from germline, CDR1 is MDHEN and CDR2 is SYDVKM. V was shortened by 10 bases and J by 2 bases, with 12 bases between the two germline ends. DNA for the CDR3: TGTGCCACCCGTTCCGGGACCTACGAGCAGTACTTC. This sequence encodes CATRSGTYEQYF.

The gene calls are TRBV18 and TRBJ2-1; possibly TRBD1 or TRBD2 for D (5 bases each). This CDR3 has 17 residues. Trimming left V 3 bases short and J 3 bases short, with 18 bases between. Looked up from germline, CDR1 is KGHSH and CDR2 is LQKENI. CDR3 nucleotides: TGTGCCAGCTCACCTCCCCGGGGCGAGCGGCACTACAATGAGCAGTTCTTC. Protein product: CASSPPRGERHYNEQFF.

This chain uses TRBV7-8 with TRBJ2-1; D not resolved. The germline CDR1 and CDR2 sequences are SGHVS and FQNEAQ. The length of the CDR3 is 14 residues. V shed 0 bases and J shed 5 bases, with 8 bases lying between them. CDR3 protein: CASSLARLNNEQFF. The DNA of the CDR3 is TGTGCCAGCAGCTTAGCCCGACTTAACAATGAGCAGTTCTTC.

The V gene is TRBV5-1, the J gene TRBJ1-2, with D tentatively TRBD1 (5 bases). The CDR3 runs to 15 residues. The germline CDR1 and CDR2 sequences are SGHRS and YFSETQ. The V gene lost 0 bases and the J gene lost 5 bases, with 14 bases spanning the gap. CDR3 DNA: TGCGCCAGCAGCTTGGGCGGGACGGAGGGATATGGCTACACCTTC. Translating it yields CASSLGGTEGYGYTF.

The V and J genes are TRBV7-9 and TRBJ1-4; D gene ambiguous. CDR1 is SEHNR and CDR2 is FQNEAQ in the germline V gene (reference sequence). There are 18 residues in the CDR3. Trimming cost V 5 bases and J 5 bases, with 24 bases left between them. DNA of the CDR3: TGTGCCAGCAGCGTAGACCACATCACTCCCTTGGGCAATGAAAAACTGTTTTTT. Translated: CASSVDHITPLGNEKLFF.

There are a few counts of this clone. This chain connects TRBV4-3 to TRBJ2-2; maybe TRBD2 (6 bases). Trimming took 1 base from V and 4 from J, leaving 10 bases between them. Germline CDR1 LGHNA, CDR2 YSLEER. CDR3 length: 15 residues. CDR3 sequence: CASSQAGVVTGELFF. The CDR3 DNA follows: TGCGCCAGCAGCCAAGCGGGGGTTGTCACCGGGGAGCTGTTTTTT.

This clone was detected once. This chain connects TRBV9 to TRBJ1-2; D perhaps matches TRBD1 (5 bases). Trimming removed 4 bases at V and 2 bases at J, with 12 bases between. Looked up from germline, CDR1 is SGDLS and CDR2 is YYNGEE. The CDR3 consists of 14 residues. CDR3 sequence reads: CASSQQELNYGYTF. CDR3 DNA sequence: TGTGCCAGCAGCCAACAGGAGCTAAACTATGGCTACACCTTC. The full variable domain, rest sourced from reference TRBV9 and TRBJ1-2, is DSGVTQTPKHLITATGQRVTLRCSPRSGDLSVYWYQQSLDQGLQFLIQYYNGEERAKGNILERFSAQQFPDLHSELNLSSLELGDSALYFCASSQQELNYGYTFGSGTRLTVV.

The rearrangement uses TRBV19 and TRBJ2-7; no clear D gene. Germline-derived CDR1 and CDR2 are LNHDA and SQIVND (reference sequence). This CDR3 comprises 11 residues. V dropped 4 bases and J dropped 4 bases, with 5 bases sitting between them. CDR3 amino acids: CASSNWYEQYF. The CDR3 DNA reads TGTGCCAGTAGTAATTGGTACGAGCAGTACTTC.

The chain links TRBV5-1 to TRBJ2-3; weak D call: TRBD1 (5 bases). The CDR3 is made up of 13 amino acids. Germline CDR1 reads SGHRS; CDR2 reads YFSETQ. Trimming removed 4 bases at V and 7 bases at J, with 13 bases between. The CDR3 DNA reads as TGCGCCAGCAGCGTAGAGACAGCTAATACGCAGTATTTT. This codes for CASSVETANTQYF.

This sequence joins TRBV27 and TRBJ1-2; D is uncertain. This CDR3 is 13 amino acids long. Germline V gene lookup returns CDR1 MNHEY and CDR2 SMNVEV (reference sequence). Trimming removed 6 bases at V and 4 bases at J, with 12 bases between. The CDR3 DNA sequence: TGTGCCAGCAGAAGAGAAGGGTCCTATGGCTACACCTTC. This encodes CASRREGSYGYTF.

The rearrangement joins TRBV29-1 to TRBJ2-3, with a possible D match to TRBD2 (6 bases). CDR3 length: 14 residues. Germline values: CDR1 SQVTM, CDR2 ANQGSEA. Trimming stripped 0 bases from V and 2 bases from J, with 9 bases between. CDR3: CSVEEGLITDTQYF. CDR3 DNA: TGCAGCGTTGAAGAGGGACTGATCACAGATACGCAGTATTTT.

The chain links TRBV18 to TRBJ2-7; D remains unclear. This CDR3 region has 13 residues. Deletions cut 2 bases from V and 0 bases from J, with 5 bases between. Per the germline V gene, CDR1 is KGHSH and CDR2 is LQKENI. CDR3 amino acids: CASSPSSSYEQYF. The CDR3 DNA reads as TGTGCCAGCTCACCATCCTCCTCCTACGAGCAGTACTTC.

V usage is TRBV5-1 and J usage is TRBJ2-7; TRBD1 might be the D (6 bases). The CDR3 extends over 14 amino acids. Trimming shortened V by 7 bases and J by 0 bases, and 14 bases separated the two germline ends. Germline V CDR1 and CDR2: SGHRS, YFSETQ. The CDR3 here is CASAPRTVSYEQYF. The CDR3 DNA reads as TGCGCCAGCGCCCCTCGGACAGTCTCCTACGAGCAGTACTTC.

This rearrangement joins TRBV28 to TRBJ2-7, with D perhaps TRBD1 (7 bases). Germline V lookup: CDR1 MDHEN, CDR2 SYDVKM. This CDR3 region has 17 residues. The V and J ends lost 5 bases and 4 bases respectively, with 24 bases between them. This chain's CDR3 is CASSPNTRQGGRYEQYF. The CDR3 DNA sequence: TGTGCCAGCAGTCCCAACACCCGACAGGGAGGTCGATACGAGCAGTACTTC.